Here is one T cell receptor beta chain with its context. This receptor's antigen is unknown. Per-nucleotide qualities are absent, and no much larger clonotype sits a single base away. This record belongs to a study of stem cell transplantation in POMP-related autoinflammatory disease (dated by TCRdb to about 2021). Describing the broader study: The study hypothesized that defective thymoproteasomes impair MHC class I-dependent CD8+ T-cell differentiation and positive selection, skewing the TRB repertoire. DNA chimerism analysis after transplant demonstrated 100% donor engraftment of neutrophils and platelets for up to one year. To find out how POMP deficiency affects T-cell receptor beta repertoire diversity and CDR3 characteristics, high-throughput TRB sequencing was used. Prior to transplant, the patients had skewing toward CD4+ naive T cells, low CD8+ T-cell proportions, and reduced T-cell cytokine secretion. General study outcomes and caveats: Across all analyzed T-cell subsets, PRAID patients tended toward lower TRB diversity and higher clonality. PRAID patients showed a restricted number of unique TRB V-J gene pairings. Statistical significance for the trend toward lower diversity and increased clonality in PRAID patients was reached only for regulatory T cells.

In the paper's terms, the time point label means: after hematopoietic stem cell transplant. PRAID featured prominent immunodeficiency alongside autoinflammation. Prior to TRB sequencing, T-cell subsets (conventional T cells, CD8+ T cells, regulatory T cells, T follicular helper cells) were sorted. Library preparation employed the immunoSEQ multiplex PCR assay. The study's own analysis went as follows. Repertoire diversity was quantified with Shannon entropy, accounting for clonal size distribution. The Gini-Simpson index (Simpson_1-D) served as the measure of how unequally clonotypes were distributed. TCRdb stores this immuneACCESS table with in-frame sequences only. Part of the clones is absent; in the studies checked, under half of the shortfall reflects unresolved V genes, and no reason is known for the rest. V and J calls and clone size are as listed in that table; D and trimming were resolved from the DNA. The sample table holds over 60,000 clones, of which approximately 90% were seen once. 0.5% to 0.85% of the sample is taken by the ten largest.

Based on the germline V gene (reference sequence), the CDR1 and CDR2 sequences are SEHNR and FQNEAQ. The CDR3 has 14 amino acids, counting the end cysteine and phenylalanine. Only the CDR3 DNA is retained, 42 bases long and in frame from the first base. The germline ends are 11 bases apart after V is trimmed by 4 bases and J by 5 bases. The sequence joins TRBV7-9 to TRBJ1-4, with no reliable assignment of the D segment. This sequence was found in a human patient with POMP-related autoinflammation and immune dysregulation (PRAID). Following transplantation, T cells from the graft donor may be among those present. Sequenced here: CD4+ T cells from PBMCs, sampled after stem cell transplantation. This receptor has the CDR3 CASSWPGRNEKLFF. Read as DNA, the sequence is TGTGCCAGCAGCTGGCCCGGGAGAAATGAAAAACTGTTTTTT. The entire variable domain, with the stretches around the CDR3 drawn from the reference TRBV7-9 and TRBJ1-4 proteins, is DTGVSQNPRHKITKRGQNVTFRCDPISEHNRLYWYRQTLGQGPEFLTYFQNEAQLEKSRLLSDRFSAERPKGSFSTLEIQRTEQGDSAMYLCASSWPGRNEKLFFGSGTQLSVL.